The TCR beta chain described here comes from a study of blood T cell repertoires in COVID-19. Study information: Acute-phase and convalescent COVID-19 samples originated in the United States, Italy and Spain. Nucleic acid was either cDNA or gDNA, and it came from T cells, B-cell-depleted T cells, or PBMCs.

The CDR3 has 14 residues. V shed 6 bases and J shed 7 bases, with 18 bases lying between them. CDR1 and CDR2 (germline): MNHEY, SVGAGI. In the study's own analysis: Nucleated cell counts were estimated from reference gene primer amplification. TCRdb keeps only in-frame clones here, not all; method: immunoSEQ multiplex PCR. That table furnishes V, J and clone size, whereas the DNA furnished D and trimming. The table lists 50,000 to 70,000 clones, roughly 80% of them singletons. This clone was observed a single time. This sequence originates from a man between 65 and 80 years old with active COVID-19. Sequencing was carried out using peripheral blood. V gene TRBV6-5 combines with J gene TRBJ1-1; D perhaps matches TRBD1 (5 bases). This CDR3 is CASSLRDGGLEAFF. The CDR3 DNA follows: TGTGCCAGCAGCCTCCGGGACGGGGGACTTGAAGCTTTCTTT.